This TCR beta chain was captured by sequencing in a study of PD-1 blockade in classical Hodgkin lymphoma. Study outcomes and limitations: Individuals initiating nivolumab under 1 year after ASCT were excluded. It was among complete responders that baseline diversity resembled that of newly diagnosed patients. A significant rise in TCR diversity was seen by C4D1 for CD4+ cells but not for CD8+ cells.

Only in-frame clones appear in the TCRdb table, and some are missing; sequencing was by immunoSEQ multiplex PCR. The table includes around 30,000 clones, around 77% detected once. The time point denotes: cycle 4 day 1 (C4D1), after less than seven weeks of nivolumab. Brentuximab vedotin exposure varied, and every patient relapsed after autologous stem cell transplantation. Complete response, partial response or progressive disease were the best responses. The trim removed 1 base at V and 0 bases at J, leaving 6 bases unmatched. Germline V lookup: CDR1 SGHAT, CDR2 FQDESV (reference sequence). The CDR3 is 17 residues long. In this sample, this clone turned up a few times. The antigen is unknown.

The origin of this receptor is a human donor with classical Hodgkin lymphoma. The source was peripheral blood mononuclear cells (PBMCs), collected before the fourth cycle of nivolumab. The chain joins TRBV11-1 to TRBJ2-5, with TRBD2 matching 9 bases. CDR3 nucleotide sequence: TGTGCCAGCAGCTTAGGGGGACTAGCTCAGTACCAAGAGACCCAGTACTTC. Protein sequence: CASSLGGLAQYQETQYF. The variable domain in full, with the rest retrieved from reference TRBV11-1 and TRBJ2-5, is EAEVAQSPRYKITEKSQAVAFWCDPISGHATLYWYRQILGQGPELLVQFQDESVVDDSQLPKDRFSAERLKGVDSTLKIQPAELGDSAMYLCASSLGGLAQYQETQYFGPGTRLLVL.